This T cell receptor beta chain comes out of a study of blood T cell repertoires in COVID-19. Study details: Nucleic acid was either cDNA or gDNA, and it came from T cells, B-cell-depleted T cells, or PBMCs.

Germline CDR1 and CDR2: MNHEY and SVGAGI. Trimming cost V 6 bases and J 0 bases, with 8 bases left between them. The CDR3 length is 13 residues. Original methodology: Cell counts per sample came from amplifying reference gene primers. The repertoire was sequenced with immunoSEQ multiplex PCR; TCRdb's copy has only in-frame clones and lacks some. V and J calls and clone size are those listed in that table; D and trimming were worked out from the DNA. The repertoire consists of 350,000 to 400,000 clones, with roughly 90% occurring once and the leading ten covering more than 0.85%. This clonotype originated in a woman between 25 and 40 years old with acute COVID-19. The sample consisted of PBMCs or T cells enriched from blood (not recorded which). The chain joins TRBV6-5 to TRBJ2-5, with D perhaps matching TRBD2 (6 bases). CDR3 in DNA: TGTGCCAGCAGCCGGGACTACCAAGAGACCCAGTACTTC. It encodes CASSRDYQETQYF.